This is a list of T cell receptor beta chains from one sample in a study of Graves' ophthalmopathy and Graves' hyperthyroidism. TCRdb reprocessed the multiplex PCR reads via MiXCR and lists one record per CDR3 protein. Counted here are over a million distinct CDR3 sequences, roughly 35% occurring once; the ten biggest clones make up 11%. The sequenced sample consisted of peripheral blood or thyroid tissue (not recorded which). All receptors come from an adult man with Graves' hyperthyroidism. CDR3s include the opening cysteine and the closing phenylalanine or tryptophan. The D gene is left open where the match is weak. Expanded clones are given a class, and other clones once, few, many or no size at all.

j_call,d_call,clone_size,v_call,cdr3_nt,cdr3_aa
TRBJ2-7,.,once,TRBV27,TGTGCCAGCGGTTTCAGCTACGAGCAGTACTTC,CASGFSYEQYF
TRBJ2-7,TRBD1,.,TRBV7-9,TGCGCCAGCAGCCATTGGGGACAGGGTTGGGAGCAGTACTTC,CASSHWGQGWEQYF
TRBJ2-7,.,.,TRBV4-3,TGCGCCAGCAGCCAAGTACACTCCTACGAGCAGTACTTC,CASSQVHSYEQYF
TRBJ1-4,.,.,TRBV19,TGTGCCAGCAGCATGACGGGGAACACGGGTGAAAAACTGTTTTTT,CASSMTGNTGEKLFF
TRBJ1-1,TRBD1,many,TRBV5-1,TGCGCCAGCAGCTGGGGTCGACAGGGGACTGAAGCTTTCTTT,CASSWGRQGTEAFF
TRBJ2-2,TRBD1,many,TRBV7-6,TGTGCCAGCAGCTCTGACCCGGGACAGGGACACACCGGGGAGCTGTTTTTT,CASSSDPGQGHTGELFF
TRBJ2-6,.,many,TRBV6-2/TRBV6-3,TGTGCCAGCAGCCTAAGACAGAGCTCTGGGGCCAACGTCCTGACTTTC,CASSLRQSSGANVLTF
TRBJ1-1,TRBD1,many,TRBV5-5,TGTGCCAGCAGCCTGACAGGGGGCACGTTTGAAGCTTTCTTT,CASSLTGGTFEAFF
TRBJ2-7,TRBD1,.,TRBV2,TGTGCCAGCAGTAAAGGGGACAGGGCCTACGAGCAGTACTTC,CASSKGDRAYEQYF
TRBJ2-5,.,.,TRBV19,TGTGCCAGTAGTATAAGCCCGGGAGAGACCCAGTACTTC,CASSISPGETQYF